These 5 T cell receptor beta chains share one sample of origin, sequenced in a study of siplizumab effects on memory and regulatory T cells. The protocol was immunoSEQ multiplex PCR, while the TCRdb copy is restricted to in-frame clones and leaves out a portion. The sample carries over 65,000 clones, around 93% recorded once. Sequenced material: CD8+ T cells sorted from blood. These receptors all come from a human donor in good health.

The chain recombines TRBV7-8 with TRBJ1-5, with no clear D. Between the trimmed V and J ends, which lost 1 base and 1 base, there was a span of 14 bases. In germline, CDR1 is SGHVS, CDR2 FQNEAQ. This CDR3 has 17 residues. CDR3 sequence (DNA): TGTGCCAGCAGCTTAGGGGTCACCTTTGGGAGCAATCAGCCCCAGCATTTT. Translation gives CASSLGVTFGSNQPQHF.

The chain employs TRBV7-9 and TRBJ1-1, with D unclear. Germline values: CDR1 SEHNR, CDR2 FQNEAQ (reference sequence). V was shortened by 8 bases and J by 1 base, with 14 bases between the two germline ends. CDR3 size: 14 residues. The CDR3: CASFPRHKNTEAFF. DNA of the CDR3: TGTGCCAGCTTTCCCCGGCACAAGAACACTGAAGCTTTCTTT. The full variable domain, rest sourced from reference TRBV7-9 and TRBJ1-1, is DTGVSQNPRHKITKRGQNVTFRCDPISEHNRLYWYRQTLGQGPEFLTYFQNEAQLEKSRLLSDRFSAERPKGSFSTLEIQRTEQGDSAMYLCASFPRHKNTEAFFGQGTRLTVV.

The chain carries TRBV4-1 and TRBJ1-5, with 8 positions matching TRBD1. Germline V gives CDR1 MGHRA, CDR2 YSYEKL. The CDR3 contains 14 residues. V shed 4 bases, J shed 7 bases, and the junction held 6 bases outside the gene matches. The CDR3, as DNA: TGCGCCAGCAGCCTTCAGGGGGCCGAACAGCCCCAGCATTTT. Translation gives CASSLQGAEQPQHF.

V usage is TRBV6-4 and J usage is TRBJ2-3; no reliable D call. V shed 0 bases and J shed 3 bases, with 13 bases lying between them. CDR1 MRHNA and CDR2 SNTAGT come from the germline V gene. The CDR3 loop spans 16 amino acids. CDR3 loop: CASSDSSSSSTDTQYF. CDR3 nucleotides: TGTGCCAGCAGTGACTCTTCTAGTTCCTCTACAGATACGCAGTATTTT.

This chain links TRBV7-9 with TRBJ1-2; 7 nucleotides agree with TRBD1. The junction had 13 bases not matched to a gene; V was cut back by 4 bases and J by 8 bases. Germline lookup yields CDR1 SEHNR and CDR2 FQNEAQ (reference sequence). CDR3 size: 15 residues. The CDR3 loop is CASSSTSTGVLGYTF. As DNA, the CDR3 is TGTGCCAGCAGCTCCACTTCAACAGGGGTTCTAGGCTACACCTTC.